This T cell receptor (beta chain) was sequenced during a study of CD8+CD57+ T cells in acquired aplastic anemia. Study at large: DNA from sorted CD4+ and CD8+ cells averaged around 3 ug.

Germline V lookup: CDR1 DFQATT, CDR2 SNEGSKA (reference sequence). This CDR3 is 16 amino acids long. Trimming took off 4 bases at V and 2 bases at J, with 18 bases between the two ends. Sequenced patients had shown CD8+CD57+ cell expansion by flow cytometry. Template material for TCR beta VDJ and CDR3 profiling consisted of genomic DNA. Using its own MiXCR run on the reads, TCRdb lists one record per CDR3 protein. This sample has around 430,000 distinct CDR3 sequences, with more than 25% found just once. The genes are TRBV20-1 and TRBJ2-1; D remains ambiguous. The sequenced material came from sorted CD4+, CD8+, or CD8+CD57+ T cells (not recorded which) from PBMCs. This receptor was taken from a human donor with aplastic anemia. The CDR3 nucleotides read TGCAGTGCTACCATCTCGATCGGCGGCACCTACAATGAGCAGTTCTTC. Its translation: CSATISIGGTYNEQFF.